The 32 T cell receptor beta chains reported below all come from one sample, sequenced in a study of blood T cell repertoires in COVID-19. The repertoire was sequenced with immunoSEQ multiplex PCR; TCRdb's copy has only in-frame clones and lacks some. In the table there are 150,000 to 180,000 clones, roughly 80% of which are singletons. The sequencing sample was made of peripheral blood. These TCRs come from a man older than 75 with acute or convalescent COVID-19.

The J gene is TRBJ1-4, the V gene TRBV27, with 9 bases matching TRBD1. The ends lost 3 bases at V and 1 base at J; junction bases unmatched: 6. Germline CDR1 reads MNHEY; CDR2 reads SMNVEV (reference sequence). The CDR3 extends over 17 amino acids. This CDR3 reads CASSFGTGTITNEKLFF. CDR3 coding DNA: TGTGCCAGCAGTTTCGGGACAGGGACCATAACTAATGAAAAACTGTTTTTT.

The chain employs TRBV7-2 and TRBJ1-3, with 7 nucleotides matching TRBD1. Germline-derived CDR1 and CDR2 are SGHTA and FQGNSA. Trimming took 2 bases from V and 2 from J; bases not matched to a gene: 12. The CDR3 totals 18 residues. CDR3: CASSLSLSGGRTGNTIYF. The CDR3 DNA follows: TGTGCCAGCAGCTTATCGCTCTCAGGGGGTAGAACTGGAAACACCATATATTTT.

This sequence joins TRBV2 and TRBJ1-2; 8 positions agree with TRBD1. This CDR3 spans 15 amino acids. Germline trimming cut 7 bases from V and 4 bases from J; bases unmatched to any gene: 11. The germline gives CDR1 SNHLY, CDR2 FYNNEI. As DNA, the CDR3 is TGTGCCAGCACTCGGACAGGGACGGGTGGCTATGGCTACACCTTC. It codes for CASTRTGTGGYGYTF. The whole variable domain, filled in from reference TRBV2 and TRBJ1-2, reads EPEVTQTPSHQVTQMGQEVILRCVPISNHLYFYWYRQILGQKVEFLVSFYNNEISEKSEIFDDQFSVERPDGSNFTLKIRSTKLEDSAMYFCASTRTGTGGYGYTFGSGTRLTVV.

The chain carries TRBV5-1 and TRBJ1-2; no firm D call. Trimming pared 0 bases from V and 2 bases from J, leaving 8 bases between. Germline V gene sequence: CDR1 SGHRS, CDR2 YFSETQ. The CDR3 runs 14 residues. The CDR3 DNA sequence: TGCGCCAGCAGCTTGGCCGCAGTCAACTATGGCTACACCTTC. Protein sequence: CASSLAAVNYGYTF. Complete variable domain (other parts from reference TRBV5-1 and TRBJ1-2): KAGVTQTPRYLIKTRGQQVTLSCSPISGHRSVSWYQQTPGQGLQFLFEYFSETQRNKGNFPGRFSGRQFSNSRSEMNVSTLELGDSALYLCASSLAAVNYGYTFGSGTRLTVV.

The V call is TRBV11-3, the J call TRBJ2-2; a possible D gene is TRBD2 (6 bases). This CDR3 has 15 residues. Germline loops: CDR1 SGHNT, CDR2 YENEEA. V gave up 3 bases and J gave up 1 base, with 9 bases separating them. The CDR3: CASSFAGLNTGELFF. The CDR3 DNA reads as TGTGCCAGCAGCTTCGCGGGACTGAACACCGGGGAGCTGTTTTTT.

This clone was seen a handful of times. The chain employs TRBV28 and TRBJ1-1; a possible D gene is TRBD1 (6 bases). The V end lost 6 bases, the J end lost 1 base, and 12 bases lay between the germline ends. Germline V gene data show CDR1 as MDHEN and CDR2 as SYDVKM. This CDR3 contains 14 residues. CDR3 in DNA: TGTGCCAGCAGCCAACAGGGCCGGAACACTGAAGCTTTCTTT. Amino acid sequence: CASSQQGRNTEAFF.

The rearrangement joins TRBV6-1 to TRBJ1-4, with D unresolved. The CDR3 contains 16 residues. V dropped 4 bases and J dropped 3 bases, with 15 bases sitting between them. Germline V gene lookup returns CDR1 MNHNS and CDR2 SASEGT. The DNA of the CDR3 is TGTGCCAGCAGTGGATCCCGGAGGGTCTCTAATGAAAAACTGTTTTTT. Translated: CASSGSRRVSNEKLFF.

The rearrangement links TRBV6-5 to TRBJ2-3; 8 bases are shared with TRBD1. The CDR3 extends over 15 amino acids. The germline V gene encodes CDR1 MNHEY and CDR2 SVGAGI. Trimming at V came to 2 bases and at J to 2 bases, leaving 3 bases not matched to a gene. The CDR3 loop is CASSYMGQVTDTQYF. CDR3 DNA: TGTGCCAGCAGTTACATGGGACAGGTCACAGATACGCAGTATTTT.

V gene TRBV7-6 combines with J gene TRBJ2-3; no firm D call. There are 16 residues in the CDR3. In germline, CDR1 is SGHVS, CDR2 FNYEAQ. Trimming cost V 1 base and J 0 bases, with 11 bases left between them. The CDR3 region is CASSLEAGFSTDTQYF. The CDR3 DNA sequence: TGTGCCAGCAGCTTAGAGGCAGGCTTTAGCACAGATACGCAGTATTTT.

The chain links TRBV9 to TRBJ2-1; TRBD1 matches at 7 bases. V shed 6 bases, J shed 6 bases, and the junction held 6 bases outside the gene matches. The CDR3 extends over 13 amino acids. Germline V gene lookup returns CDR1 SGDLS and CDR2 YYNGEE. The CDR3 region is CASTEGAGNEQFF. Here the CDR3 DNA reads TGTGCCAGCACAGAGGGGGCCGGCAATGAGCAGTTCTTC. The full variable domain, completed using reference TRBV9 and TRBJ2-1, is DSGVTQTPKHLITATGQRVTLRCSPRSGDLSVYWYQQSLDQGLQFLIQYYNGEERAKGNILERFSAQQFPDLHSELNLSSLELGDSALYFCASTEGAGNEQFFGPGTRLTVL.

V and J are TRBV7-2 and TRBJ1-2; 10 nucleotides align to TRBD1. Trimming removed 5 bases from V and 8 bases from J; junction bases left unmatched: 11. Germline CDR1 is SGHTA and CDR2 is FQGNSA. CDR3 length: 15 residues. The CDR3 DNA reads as TGTGCCAGCAGCCCCGGGGGACAGGGGTCAAAGGGCTACACCTTC. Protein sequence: CASSPGGQGSKGYTF.

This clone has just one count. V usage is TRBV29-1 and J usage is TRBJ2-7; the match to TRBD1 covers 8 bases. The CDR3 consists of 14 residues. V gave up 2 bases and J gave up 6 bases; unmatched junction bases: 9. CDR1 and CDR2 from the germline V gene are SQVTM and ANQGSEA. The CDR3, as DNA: TGCAGCGTTGAAAGGGTGGGCAGGGGGCGCGAGCAGTACGTC. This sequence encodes CSVERVGRGREQYV.

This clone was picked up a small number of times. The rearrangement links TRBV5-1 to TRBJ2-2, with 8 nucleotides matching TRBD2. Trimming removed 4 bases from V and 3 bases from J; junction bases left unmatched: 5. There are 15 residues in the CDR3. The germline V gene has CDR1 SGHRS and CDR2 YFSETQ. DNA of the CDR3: TGCGCCAGCAGCCCCGGACTAGCCCACACCGGGGAGCTGTTTTTT. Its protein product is CASSPGLAHTGELFF. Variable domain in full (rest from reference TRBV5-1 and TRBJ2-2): KAGVTQTPRYLIKTRGQQVTLSCSPISGHRSVSWYQQTPGQGLQFLFEYFSETQRNKGNFPGRFSGRQFSNSRSEMNVSTLELGDSALYLCASSPGLAHTGELFFGEGSRLTVL.

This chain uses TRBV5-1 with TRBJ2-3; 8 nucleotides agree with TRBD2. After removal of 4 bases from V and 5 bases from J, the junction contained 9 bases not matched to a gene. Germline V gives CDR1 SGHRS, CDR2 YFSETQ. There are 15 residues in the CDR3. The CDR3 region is CASSLTGGAGDTQYF. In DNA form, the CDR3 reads TGCGCCAGCAGCCTGACCGGGGGGGCCGGAGATACGCAGTATTTT.

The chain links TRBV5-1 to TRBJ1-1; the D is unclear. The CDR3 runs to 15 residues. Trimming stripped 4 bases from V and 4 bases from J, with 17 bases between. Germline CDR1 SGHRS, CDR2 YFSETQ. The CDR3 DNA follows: TGCGCCAGCAGCCCGGGGATGTTGGGCGGCACTGAAGCTTTCTTT. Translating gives CASSPGMLGGTEAFF.

The chain's CDR3 is CASSLPTVPYGYTF. CDR3 DNA sequence: TGTGCCAGCAGCTTGCCCACGGTTCCCTATGGCTACACCTTC. This rearrangement joins TRBV5-4 to TRBJ1-2; D is undetermined. This CDR3 is 14 amino acids long. Germline assignment: CDR1 SGHNT and CDR2 YYREEE (reference sequence). Trimming shortened V by 1 base and J by 4 bases, and 11 bases separated the two germline ends.

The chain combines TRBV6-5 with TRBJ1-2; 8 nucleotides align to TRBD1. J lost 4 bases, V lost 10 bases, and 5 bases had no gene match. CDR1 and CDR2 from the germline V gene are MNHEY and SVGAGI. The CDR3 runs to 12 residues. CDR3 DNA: TGTGCCACCCAGGGGGCGGCCTATGGCTACACCTTC. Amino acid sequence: CATQGAAYGYTF.

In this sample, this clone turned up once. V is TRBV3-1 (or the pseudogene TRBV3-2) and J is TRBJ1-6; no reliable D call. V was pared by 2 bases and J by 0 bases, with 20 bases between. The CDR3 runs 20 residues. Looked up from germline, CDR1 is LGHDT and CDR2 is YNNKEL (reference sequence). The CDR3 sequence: CASSQYPRRHYSSYNSPLHF. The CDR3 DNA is TGTGCCAGCAGCCAATATCCCCGCAGACATTATAGCTCCTATAATTCACCCCTCCACTTT.

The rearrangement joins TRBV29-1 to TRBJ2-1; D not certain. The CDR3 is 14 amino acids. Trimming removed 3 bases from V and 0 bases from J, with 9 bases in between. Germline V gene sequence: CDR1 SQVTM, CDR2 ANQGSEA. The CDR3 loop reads CSVDKPSSYNEQFF. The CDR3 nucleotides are TGCAGCGTTGACAAGCCGAGCTCCTACAATGAGCAGTTCTTC.

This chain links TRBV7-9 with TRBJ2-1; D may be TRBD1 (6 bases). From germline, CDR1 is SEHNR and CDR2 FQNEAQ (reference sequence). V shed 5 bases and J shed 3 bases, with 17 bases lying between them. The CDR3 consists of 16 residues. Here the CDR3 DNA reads TGTGCCAGCAGCCCCCGGGGCAGGGGTAACTACAATGAGCAGTTCTTC. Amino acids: CASSPRGRGNYNEQFF. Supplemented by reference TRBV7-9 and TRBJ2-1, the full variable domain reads DTGVSQNPRHKITKRGQNVTFRCDPISEHNRLYWYRQTLGQGPEFLTYFQNEAQLEKSRLLSDRFSAERPKGSFSTLEIQRTEQGDSAMYLCASSPRGRGNYNEQFFGPGTRLTVL.

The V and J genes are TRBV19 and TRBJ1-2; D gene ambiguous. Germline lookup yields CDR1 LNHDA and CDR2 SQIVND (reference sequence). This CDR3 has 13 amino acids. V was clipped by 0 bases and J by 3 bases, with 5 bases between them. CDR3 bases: TGTGCCAGTAGTATAGAACAGTACTATGGCTACACCTTC. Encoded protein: CASSIEQYYGYTF. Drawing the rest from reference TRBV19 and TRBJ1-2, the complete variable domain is DGGITQSPKYLFRKEGQNVTLSCEQNLNHDAMYWYRQDPGQGLRLIYYSQIVNDFQKGDIAEGYSVSREKKESFPLTVTSAQKNPTAFYLCASSIEQYYGYTFGSGTRLTVV.

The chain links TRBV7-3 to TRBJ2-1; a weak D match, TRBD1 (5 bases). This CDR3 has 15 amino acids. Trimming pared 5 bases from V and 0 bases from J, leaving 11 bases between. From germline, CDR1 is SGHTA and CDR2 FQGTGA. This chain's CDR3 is CASSRQGSSYNEQFF. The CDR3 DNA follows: TGTGCCAGCAGCCGCCAGGGAAGCTCCTACAATGAGCAGTTCTTC.

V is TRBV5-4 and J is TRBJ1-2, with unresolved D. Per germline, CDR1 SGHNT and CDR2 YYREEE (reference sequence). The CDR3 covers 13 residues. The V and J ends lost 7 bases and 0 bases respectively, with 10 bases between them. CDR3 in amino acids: CASGSLANYGYTF. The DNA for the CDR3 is TGTGCCAGCGGGAGCCTTGCTAACTATGGCTACACCTTC.

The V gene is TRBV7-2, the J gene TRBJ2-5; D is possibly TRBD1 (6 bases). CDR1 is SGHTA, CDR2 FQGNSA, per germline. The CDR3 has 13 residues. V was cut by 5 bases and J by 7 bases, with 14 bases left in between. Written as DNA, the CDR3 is TGTGCCAGCAGCATCCAGGGGTTGGGGACCCAGTACTTC. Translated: CASSIQGLGTQYF.

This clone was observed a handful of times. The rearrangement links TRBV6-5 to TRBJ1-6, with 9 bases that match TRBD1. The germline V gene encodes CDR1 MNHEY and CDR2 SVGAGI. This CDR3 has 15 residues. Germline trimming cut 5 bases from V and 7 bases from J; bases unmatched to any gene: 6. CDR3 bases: TGTGCCAGCAGTAGAGGGACAGGGTGGAATTCACCCCTCCACTTT. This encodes CASSRGTGWNSPLHF.

In DNA form, the CDR3 reads TGTGCCAGTAGTATAGGCCGGGGTTGGAGTTTGGATACGCAGTATTTT. It codes for CASSIGRGWSLDTQYF. The chain uses TRBV19 and TRBJ2-3; D is possibly TRBD2 (5 bases). Trimming removed 1 base from V and 6 bases from J, with 17 bases in between. Germline values: CDR1 LNHDA, CDR2 SQIVND (reference sequence). The CDR3 is 16 amino acids.

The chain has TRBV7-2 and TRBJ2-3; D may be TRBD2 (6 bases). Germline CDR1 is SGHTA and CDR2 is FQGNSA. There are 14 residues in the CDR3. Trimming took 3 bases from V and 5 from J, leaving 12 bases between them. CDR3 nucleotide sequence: TGTGCCAGCAGCTTGGGCGGGGCAGTAGATACGCAGTATTTT. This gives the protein CASSLGGAVDTQYF.

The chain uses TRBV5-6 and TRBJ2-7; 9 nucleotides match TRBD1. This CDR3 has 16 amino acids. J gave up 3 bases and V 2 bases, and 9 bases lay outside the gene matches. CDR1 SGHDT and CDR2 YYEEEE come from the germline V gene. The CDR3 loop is CASSFTLQGADYEQYF. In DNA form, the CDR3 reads TGTGCCAGCAGCTTTACACTACAGGGGGCGGACTACGAGCAGTACTTC.

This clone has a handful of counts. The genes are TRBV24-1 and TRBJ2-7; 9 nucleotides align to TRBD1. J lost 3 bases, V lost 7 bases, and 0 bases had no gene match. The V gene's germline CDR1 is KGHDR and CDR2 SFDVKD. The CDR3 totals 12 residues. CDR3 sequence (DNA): TGTGCCACCAGGGACAGGGGCTACGAGCAGTACTTC. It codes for CATRDRGYEQYF.

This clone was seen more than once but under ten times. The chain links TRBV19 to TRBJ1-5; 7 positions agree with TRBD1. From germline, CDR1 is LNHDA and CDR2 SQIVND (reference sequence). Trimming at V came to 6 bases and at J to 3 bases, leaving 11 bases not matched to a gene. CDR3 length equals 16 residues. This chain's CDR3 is CASRLTPGGNNQPQHF. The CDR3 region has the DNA TGTGCCAGTAGACTTACGCCAGGGGGAAACAATCAGCCCCAGCATTTT. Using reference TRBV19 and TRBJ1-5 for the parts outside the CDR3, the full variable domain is DGGITQSPKYLFRKEGQNVTLSCEQNLNHDAMYWYRQDPGQGLRLIYYSQIVNDFQKGDIAEGYSVSREKKESFPLTVTSAQKNPTAFYLCASRLTPGGNNQPQHFGDGTRLSIL.

The CDR3: CASGLRTGSGDYEQYF. The DNA of the CDR3 is TGTGCTAGTGGTTTGCGGACAGGGAGCGGAGACTACGAGCAGTACTTC. This chain connects TRBV12-5 to TRBJ2-7, with 8 bases identical to TRBD1. This CDR3 spans 16 amino acids. J lost 3 bases, V lost 2 bases, and 9 bases had no gene match. From germline, CDR1 is LGHNT and CDR2 FRNRAP.

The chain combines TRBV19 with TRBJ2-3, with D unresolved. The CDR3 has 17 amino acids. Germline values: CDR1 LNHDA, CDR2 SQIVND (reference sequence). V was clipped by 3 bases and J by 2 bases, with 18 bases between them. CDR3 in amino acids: CASSMGVGQAPTDTQYF. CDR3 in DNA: TGTGCCAGTAGTATGGGTGTCGGCCAGGCTCCCACAGATACGCAGTATTTT.